This entry lists 14 T cell receptor beta chains sequenced from one sample in a study of regulatory T cells in long-lasting Graves disease. Time point indicated: persistent/refractory GD, antithyroid drugs over 5 years with positive TRAb. PBMC RNA served as the TCR library source. For TCR beta, libraries came from iRepertoire HTBI primers and Arm-PCR of CDR3 regions. Via MiXCR, TCRdb re-called the multiplex PCR reads, giving one row per CDR3 protein. The table shows about 470,000 distinct CDR3 sequences, with about 22% occurring only once. Sequencing was performed on peripheral blood mononuclear cells (PBMCs), taken when the disease was refractory, from a patient treated with antithyroid drugs. All receptors derive from a female donor with Graves disease.

This clonotype was seen a few times. The chain joins TRBV11-2 to TRBJ2-5; tentatively, D is TRBD1 (5 bases). Germline-derived CDR1 and CDR2 are SGHAT and FQNNGV. The CDR3 loop spans 16 amino acids. V was shortened by 4 bases and J by 0 bases, with 15 bases between the two germline ends. CDR3: CASSSDSSNYQETQYF. In DNA form, the CDR3 reads TGTGCCAGCAGCTCCGACAGTTCGAATTACCAAGAGACCCAGTACTTC.

Note on this clonotype: This may be a read error, as it is one base from a much larger clone. Given the absence of the conserved phenylalanine or tryptophan at the CDR3 end, a read error is likely. This rearrangement joins TRBV29-1 to TRBJ2-7, with 7 bases aligning to TRBD1. The junction had 9 bases not matched to a gene; V was cut back by 6 bases and J by 7 bases. CDR1 and CDR2 (germline): SQVTM, ANQGSEA. The CDR3 has 12 amino acids. The CDR3 loop is CSVGTGVREQYS. The CDR3 bases are TGCAGCGTCGGAACAGGGGTAAGGGAGCAGTACTCC.

The rearrangement joins TRBV7-9 to TRBJ2-4; D is possibly TRBD1 or TRBD2 (5 bases each). The CDR3 is 12 residues long. Trimming shortened V by 2 bases and J by 8 bases, and 7 bases separated the two germline ends. The germline CDR1 and CDR2 sequences are SEHNR and FQNEAQ (reference sequence). CDR3 sequence: CASSLWDDIQYF. The DNA for the CDR3 is TGTGCCAGCAGCTTATGGGACGACATTCAGTACTTC.

This clonotype was recorded many times. In DNA form, the CDR3 reads TGTGCCAGCAGCCCGACTAGCGGGTGGAGCTCTGGGGCCAACGTCCTGACTTTC. Translation: CASSPTSGWSSGANVLTF. The chain couples TRBV12-3 or TRBV12-4 to TRBJ2-6, with 10 bases identical to TRBD2. The CDR3 is made up of 18 amino acids. Trimming took 6 bases from V and 0 from J; bases not matched to a gene: 8.

This clonotype occurred many times. The V and J genes are TRBV24-1 and TRBJ2-5, with D perhaps matching TRBD1 or TRBD2 (5 bases each). Trimming removed 4 bases at V and 1 base at J, with 9 bases between. The germline gives CDR1 KGHDR, CDR2 SFDVKD. CDR3 length: 14 amino acids. For the CDR3, the DNA is TGTGCCACCAGTGACCGGGACGGCCAAGAGACCCAGTACTTC. It encodes CATSDRDGQETQYF.

The table lists this clonotype with many counts. The chain uses TRBV7-2 and TRBJ1-5; D is perhaps TRBD1 (5 bases). Germline V lookup: CDR1 SGHTA, CDR2 FQGNSA. The CDR3 contains 15 residues. V was cut by 1 base and J by 2 bases, with 9 bases left in between. The CDR3 protein is CASSLEQDGNQPQHF. The DNA of the CDR3 is TGTGCCAGCAGCTTAGAACAGGACGGCAATCAGCCCCAGCATTTT.

The chain couples TRBV6-5 to TRBJ1-5, with D unclear. CDR1 MNHEY and CDR2 SVGAGI come from the germline V gene. The CDR3 consists of 13 residues. V was trimmed by 4 bases and J by 7 bases, leaving 11 bases between them. CDR3 sequence reads: CASSFPLGQPQHF. The DNA for the CDR3 is TGTGCCAGCAGTTTCCCCCTTGGGCAGCCCCAGCATTTT.

This clonotype was seen a few times. The genes are TRBV6-5 and TRBJ2-5; D assignment may be TRBD1 or TRBD2 (6 bases each). Trimming removed 0 bases at V and 1 base at J, with 9 bases between. The V gene's germline CDR1 is MNHEY and CDR2 SVGAGI. This CDR3 region has 15 residues. CDR3 coding DNA: TGTGCCAGCAGTTACTCGGGGGGCCTCCAAGAGACCCAGTACTTC. Encoded protein: CASSYSGGLQETQYF.

This clonotype was seen repeatedly, ten times or more. This sequence joins TRBV5-1 and TRBJ1-1; D is unclear. V shed 5 bases and J shed 4 bases, with 9 bases lying between them. CDR1 and CDR2 (germline): SGHRS, YFSETQ. The CDR3 has 12 residues. CDR3 nucleotide sequence: TGCGCCAGCAGGGGTTCAAGCACTGAAGCTTTCTTT. Its translation: CASRGSSTEAFF.

This clonotype appeared a few times. J is TRBJ1-2 and V is TRBV19; D is unclear. The CDR3 spans 14 residues. CDR1 and CDR2 (germline): LNHDA, SQIVND (reference sequence). V was trimmed by 5 bases and J by 8 bases, leaving 18 bases between them. CDR3 sequence: CASSPTSGPGGYTF. DNA of the CDR3: TGTGCCAGTAGTCCCACCTCTGGGCCTGGCGGCTACACCTTC.

This clonotype was counted at least ten times. The chain is built from TRBV28 and TRBJ1-1, with TRBD1 as a possible D gene (6 bases). Trimming stripped 4 bases from V and 4 bases from J, with 13 bases between. Germline CDR1 and CDR2: MDHEN and SYDVKM. The CDR3 is 14 residues long. The CDR3 region has the DNA TGTGCCAGCAGTTATAGGGGGTCGGGCACTGAAGCTTTCTTT. Amino acids: CASSYRGSGTEAFF.

The table lists this clonotype with many counts. The rearrangement uses TRBV28 and TRBJ1-3; D is undetermined. The CDR3 consists of 12 residues. V dropped 3 bases and J dropped 8 bases, with 8 bases sitting between them. Germline values: CDR1 MDHEN, CDR2 SYDVKM. This chain's CDR3 is CASSFDGDTIYF. The CDR3 DNA reads as TGTGCCAGCAGTTTCGACGGGGACACCATATATTTT.

The CDR3 region is CASSIVFARDTEAFF. CDR3 sequence (DNA): TGTGCCAGTAGTATAGTATTCGCCAGAGACACTGAAGCTTTCTTT. This chain links TRBV19 with TRBJ1-1; D gene uncertain. CDR1 is LNHDA, CDR2 SQIVND, per germline (reference sequence). V was cut by 1 base and J by 3 bases, with 12 bases left in between. The CDR3 has 15 amino acids.

This clonotype has just a few counts. This chain links TRBV20-1 with TRBJ2-3, with a tentative D call TRBD2 (6 bases). This CDR3 spans 16 amino acids. V was trimmed by 4 bases and J by 1 base, leaving 18 bases between them. The germline V gene encodes CDR1 DFQATT and CDR2 SNEGSKA (reference sequence). The CDR3 sequence is CSATIFTSPRTDTQYF. The CDR3 DNA sequence: TGCAGTGCTACCATCTTCACTAGCCCTCGCACAGATACGCAGTATTTT.